Below, 23 T cell receptor beta chains from the same sample are listed, as sequenced in a study of blood T cell repertoires in COVID-19. Produced via immunoSEQ multiplex PCR; TCRdb's table is partial and in-frame only. This sample has approximately 260,000 clones, with about nine tenths found just once. Source material: peripheral blood. Receptors were obtained from a woman in her thirties or forties with acute or convalescent COVID-19.

The chain joins TRBV2 to TRBJ1-2; 10 bases align to TRBD1. Trimming took 5 bases from V and 7 from J; bases not matched to a gene: 7. Per germline, CDR1 SNHLY and CDR2 FYNNEI. This CDR3 has 14 amino acids. The DNA of the CDR3 is TGTGCCAGCAGTCTAGGACAGGGGGTAACTGGCTACACCTTC. Protein sequence: CASSLGQGVTGYTF.

The count of this clone is one. V gene TRBV24-1 combines with J gene TRBJ2-1, with 10 bases that match TRBD1. V lost 4 bases, J lost 8 bases, and 7 bases stayed unmatched. Germline values: CDR1 KGHDR, CDR2 SFDVKD. This CDR3 has 15 amino acids. The CDR3 region is CATSDPGTGAHEQFF. The DNA for the CDR3 is TGTGCCACCAGTGACCCCGGGACAGGGGCCCATGAGCAGTTCTTC.

This CDR3 is CASSGGTGSHEQFF. CDR3 nucleotides: TGTGCCAGCAGTGGCGGGACAGGGTCCCATGAGCAGTTCTTC. The chain carries TRBV2 and TRBJ2-1; 9 nucleotides match TRBD1. The CDR3 has 14 residues. The J segment lost 8 bases and the V segment lost 4 bases, leaving 6 bases of the junction unmatched. The germline CDR1 and CDR2 sequences are SNHLY and FYNNEI.

This clone was seen more than once but under ten times. The chain recombines TRBV4-2 with TRBJ1-2; D might be TRBD1 (6 bases). Deletions cut 0 bases from V and 8 bases from J, with 19 bases between. The V gene's germline CDR1 is LGHNA and CDR2 YNFKEQ. CDR3 length: 16 amino acids. CDR3 bases: TGTGCCAGCAGCCAAGAGGGAGGGGGGGCGGATGTAGGCTACACCTTC. It codes for CASSQEGGGADVGYTF.

The chain uses TRBV5-4 and TRBJ2-5, with D maybe TRBD1 (6 bases). This CDR3 is built from 12 residues. The V gene's germline CDR1 is SGHNT and CDR2 YYREEE (reference sequence). The V end was cut by 4 bases, the J end by 7 bases, with 11 bases between. CDR3 DNA sequence: TGTGCCAGCAGCGGCCGAGGGGGGACCCAGTACTTC. Amino acids: CASSGRGGTQYF.

The chain links TRBV2 to TRBJ1-2; maybe TRBD1 (6 bases). The CDR3 consists of 16 residues. The V end was cut by 5 bases, the J end by 2 bases, with 18 bases between. Germline-derived CDR1 and CDR2 are SNHLY and FYNNEI. The CDR3 loop is CASSQIGTRANYGYTF. The CDR3 region has the DNA TGTGCCAGCAGTCAGATTGGGACACGAGCAAACTATGGCTACACCTTC.

The V and J genes are TRBV6-5 and TRBJ1-1; D is unclear. Germline CDR1 MNHEY, CDR2 SVGAGI. The length of the CDR3 is 13 residues. Trimming took 5 bases from V and 0 from J, leaving 7 bases between them. The chain's CDR3 is CASSQTVNTEAFF. In nucleotides, the CDR3 is TGTGCCAGCAGTCAAACGGTGAACACTGAAGCTTTCTTT.

The chain links TRBV10-3 to TRBJ2-1; TRBD2 agrees at 8 bases. Losses at the gene ends were 3 bases for V and 2 bases for J; bases not matched to a gene: 21. This CDR3 is 21 amino acids long. Germline V gene sequence: CDR1 ENHRY, CDR2 SYGVKD. The CDR3: CAISDIGGPGLGGPTYNEQFF. The CDR3, as DNA: TGTGCCATCAGTGACATCGGCGGGCCGGGACTAGGTGGTCCCACCTACAATGAGCAGTTCTTC.

The gene calls are TRBV4-1 and TRBJ1-5; TRBD1 aligns across 9 bases. V shed 4 bases, J shed 2 bases, and the junction held 21 bases outside the gene matches. The CDR3 length is 21 residues. Germline assignment: CDR1 MGHRA and CDR2 YSYEKL. This CDR3 reads CASSRVKGTGFWEGGNQPQHF. The DNA for the CDR3 is TGCGCCAGCAGCCGAGTCAAGGGGACAGGGTTTTGGGAGGGAGGCAATCAGCCCCAGCATTTT.

The CDR3 loop reads CASMDPGLYEQYV. CDR3 coding DNA: TGTGCCAGCATGGACCCGGGACTATACGAGCAGTACGTC. The chain couples TRBV6-5 to TRBJ2-7, with 7 nucleotides matching TRBD2. This CDR3 has 13 amino acids. Losses at the gene ends were 7 bases for V and 4 bases for J; bases not matched to a gene: 7. CDR1 and CDR2 from the germline V gene are MNHEY and SVGAGI.

The gene calls are TRBV2 and TRBJ2-3, with D perhaps TRBD2 (5 bases). CDR1 is SNHLY, CDR2 FYNNEI, per germline. Trimming left V 4 bases short and J 8 bases short, with 13 bases between. There are 13 residues in the CDR3. Written as DNA, the CDR3 is TGTGCCAGCAGTGGGGAGCACTCGGGTACGCAGTATTTT. Encoded protein: CASSGEHSGTQYF.

The chain uses TRBV3-1 (or the pseudogene TRBV3-2) and TRBJ1-1, with TRBD1 as a possible D gene (5 bases). The CDR3 spans 13 residues. Per the germline V gene, CDR1 is LGHDT and CDR2 is YNNKEL (reference sequence). V was clipped by 8 bases and J by 3 bases, with 13 bases between them. The CDR3: CASFGGAYTEAFF. CDR3 in DNA: TGTGCCAGCTTTGGTGGGGCCTACACTGAAGCTTTCTTT.

V and J are TRBV5-1 and TRBJ2-2, with TRBD2 as a possible D gene (6 bases). V dropped 5 bases and J dropped 3 bases, with 8 bases sitting between them. In germline, CDR1 is SGHRS, CDR2 YFSETQ. CDR3 length: 13 residues. CDR3 residues: CASRWGDTGELFF. The CDR3, as DNA: TGCGCCAGCAGATGGGGGGACACCGGGGAGCTGTTTTTT.

As DNA, the CDR3 is TGTGCCAGCAGCCTTCCCGGGGGACGGGGCGTGGAGCCCCAGCATTTT. Residues: CASSLPGGRGVEPQHF. The V and J genes are TRBV11-2 and TRBJ1-5; possible D gene TRBD1, 5 bases. Looked up from germline, CDR1 is SGHAT and CDR2 is FQNNGV. The CDR3 runs to 16 residues. V lost 5 bases and J 8 bases, leaving 22 bases between the germline ends.

J is TRBJ1-6 and V is TRBV7-9, with D hard to call. V lost 4 bases and J lost 3, with 16 bases in between. Germline loops: CDR1 SEHNR, CDR2 FQNEAQ (reference sequence). This CDR3 region has 17 residues. In DNA, the CDR3 is TGTGCCAGCAGCTCCTCGGTCGTAGCCATCTATAATTCACCCCTCCACTTT. As protein: CASSSSVVAIYNSPLHF.

In its sample, this clone was seen once. The chain couples TRBV10-3 to TRBJ2-7; D is perhaps TRBD2 (6 bases). CDR3 size: 12 residues. V was trimmed by 8 bases and J by 7 bases, leaving 15 bases between them. Germline V gives CDR1 ENHRY, CDR2 SYGVKD. The CDR3 protein is CAIGRLGGEQYV. The CDR3 DNA follows: TGTGCCATCGGCCGACTAGGTGGGGAGCAGTACGTC.

The chain couples TRBV19 to TRBJ2-3, with 7 bases lining up with TRBD1. Trimming cost V 6 bases and J 4 bases; bases outside gene matches: 4. The CDR3 contains 13 residues. The V gene's germline CDR1 is LNHDA and CDR2 SQIVND (reference sequence). CDR3 DNA sequence: TGTGCCAGTAGACCAGGGGGAGCAGATACGCAGTATTTT. It yields the protein CASRPGGADTQYF.

The rearrangement joins TRBV2 to TRBJ2-7; 11 bases agree with TRBD2. The CDR3 runs 13 residues. CDR1 SNHLY and CDR2 FYNNEI come from the germline V gene. The junction had 2 bases not matched to a gene; V was cut back by 4 bases and J by 6 bases. The CDR3 DNA reads as TGTGCCAGCAGTGGCCTAGCGGGGGGCGAGCAGTACGTC. This gives the protein CASSGLAGGEQYV.

The rearrangement joins TRBV12-3 or TRBV12-4 to TRBJ2-5; D gene ambiguous. The CDR3 contains 12 residues. V lost 3 bases to trimming and J lost 5 bases, with 7 bases between them. CDR3 amino acids: CASSFQAETQYF. CDR3 DNA: TGTGCCAGCAGTTTTCAAGCTGAGACCCAGTACTTC.

This clone was counted a few times. This chain connects TRBV2 to TRBJ1-1, with D unresolved. Germline V gene lookup returns CDR1 SNHLY and CDR2 FYNNEI. V lost 4 bases and J 1 base, leaving 7 bases between the germline ends. The CDR3 consists of 13 residues. CDR3 in amino acids: CASSVWPNTEAFF. CDR3 nucleotides: TGTGCCAGCAGTGTTTGGCCGAACACTGAAGCTTTCTTT.

V and J are TRBV28 and TRBJ1-2; D gene unclear. This CDR3 is 15 amino acids long. Germline V lookup: CDR1 MDHEN, CDR2 SYDVKM. Trimming took 1 base from V and 1 from J, leaving 10 bases between them. CDR3 nucleotides: TGTGCCAGCAGTTTATCGGGCGGGGTTAACTATGGCTACACCTTC. Protein product: CASSLSGGVNYGYTF.

The chain couples TRBV12-3 or TRBV12-4 to TRBJ1-2; perhaps TRBD1 as D (6 bases). There are 13 residues in the CDR3. The V end lost 5 bases, the J end lost 5 bases, and 12 bases lay between the germline ends. This CDR3 reads CASSPDSTYGYTF. In DNA, the CDR3 is TGTGCCAGCAGTCCGGACAGCACTTATGGCTACACCTTC.

The CDR3 is CASSEYFAGGDYNSPLHF. The CDR3 DNA is TGTGCCAGCAGTGAATACTTCGCTGGGGGCGACTATAATTCACCCCTCCACTTT. This chain links TRBV25-1 with TRBJ1-6; tentatively, D is TRBD1 (6 bases). V shed 0 bases and J shed 3 bases, with 15 bases lying between them. The length of the CDR3 is 18 residues. From germline, CDR1 is MGHDK and CDR2 SYGVNS.